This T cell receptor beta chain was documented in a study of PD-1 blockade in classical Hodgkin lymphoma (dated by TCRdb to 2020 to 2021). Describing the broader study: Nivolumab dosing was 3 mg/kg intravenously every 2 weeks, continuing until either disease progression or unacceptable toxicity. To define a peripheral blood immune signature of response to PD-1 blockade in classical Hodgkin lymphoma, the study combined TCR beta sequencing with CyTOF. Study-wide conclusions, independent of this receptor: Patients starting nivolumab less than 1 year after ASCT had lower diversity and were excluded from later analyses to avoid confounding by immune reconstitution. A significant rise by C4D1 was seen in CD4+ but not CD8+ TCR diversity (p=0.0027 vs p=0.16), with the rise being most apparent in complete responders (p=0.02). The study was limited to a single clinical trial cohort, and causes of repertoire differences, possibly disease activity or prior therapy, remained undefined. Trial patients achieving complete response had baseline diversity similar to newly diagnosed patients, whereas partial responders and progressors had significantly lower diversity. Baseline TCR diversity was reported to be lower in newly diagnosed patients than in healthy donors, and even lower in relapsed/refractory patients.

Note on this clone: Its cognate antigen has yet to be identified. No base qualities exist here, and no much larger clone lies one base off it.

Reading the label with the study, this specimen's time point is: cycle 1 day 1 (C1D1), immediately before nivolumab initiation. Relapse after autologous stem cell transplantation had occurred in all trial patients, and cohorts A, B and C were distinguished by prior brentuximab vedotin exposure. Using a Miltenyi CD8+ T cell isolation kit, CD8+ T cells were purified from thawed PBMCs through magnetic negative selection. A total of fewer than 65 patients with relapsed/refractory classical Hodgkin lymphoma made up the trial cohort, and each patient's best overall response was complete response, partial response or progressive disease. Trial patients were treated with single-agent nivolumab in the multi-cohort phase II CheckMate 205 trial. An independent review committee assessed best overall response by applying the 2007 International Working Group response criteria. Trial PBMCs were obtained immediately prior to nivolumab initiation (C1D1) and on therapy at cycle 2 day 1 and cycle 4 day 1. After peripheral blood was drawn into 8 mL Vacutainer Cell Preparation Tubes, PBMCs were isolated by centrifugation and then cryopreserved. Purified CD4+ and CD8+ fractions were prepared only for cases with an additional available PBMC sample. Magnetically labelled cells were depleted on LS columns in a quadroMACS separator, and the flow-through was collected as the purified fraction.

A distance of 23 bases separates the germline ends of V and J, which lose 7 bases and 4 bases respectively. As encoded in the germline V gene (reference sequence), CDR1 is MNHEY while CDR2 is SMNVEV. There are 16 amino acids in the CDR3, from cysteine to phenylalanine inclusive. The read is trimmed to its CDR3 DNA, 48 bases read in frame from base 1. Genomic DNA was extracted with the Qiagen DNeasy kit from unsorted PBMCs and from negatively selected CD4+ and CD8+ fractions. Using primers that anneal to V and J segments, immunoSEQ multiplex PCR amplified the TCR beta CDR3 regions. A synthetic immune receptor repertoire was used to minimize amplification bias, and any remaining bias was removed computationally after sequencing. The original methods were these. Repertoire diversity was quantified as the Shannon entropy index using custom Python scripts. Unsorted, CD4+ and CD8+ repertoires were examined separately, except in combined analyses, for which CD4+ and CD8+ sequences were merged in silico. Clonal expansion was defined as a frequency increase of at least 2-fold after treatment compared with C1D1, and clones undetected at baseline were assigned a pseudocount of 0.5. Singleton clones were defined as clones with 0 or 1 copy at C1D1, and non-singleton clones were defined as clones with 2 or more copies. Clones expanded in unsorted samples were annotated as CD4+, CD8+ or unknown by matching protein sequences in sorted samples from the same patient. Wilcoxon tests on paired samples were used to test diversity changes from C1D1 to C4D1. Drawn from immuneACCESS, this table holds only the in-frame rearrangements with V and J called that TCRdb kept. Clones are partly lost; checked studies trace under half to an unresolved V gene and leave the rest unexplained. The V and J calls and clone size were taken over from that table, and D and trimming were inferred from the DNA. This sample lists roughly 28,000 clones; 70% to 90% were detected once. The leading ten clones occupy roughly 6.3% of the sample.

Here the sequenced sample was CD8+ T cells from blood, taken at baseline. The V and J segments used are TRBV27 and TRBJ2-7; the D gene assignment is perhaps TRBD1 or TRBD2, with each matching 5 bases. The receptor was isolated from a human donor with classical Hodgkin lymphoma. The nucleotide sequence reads TGTGCCAGCAACTCTGGGGACGTAGGATCGATTTACGAGCAGTACTTC. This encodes CASNSGDVGSIYEQYF.